Below are 25 T cell receptor beta chains sequenced from a single sample in a study of cytomegalovirus exposure and HLA in healthy donors. The PCR was carried out with 60 Vbeta primers and 13 Jbeta primers. TCRdb's copy holds only in-frame clones and misses some; the assay was immunoSEQ multiplex PCR. The data show about 160,000 clones, about 71% seen once. Material for sequencing was PBMCs. The source of these receptors is a man in his fifties or sixties in good health and CMV-seronegative.

This chain connects TRBV27 to TRBJ2-3; D is possibly TRBD2 (5 bases). Germline-derived CDR1 and CDR2 are MNHEY and SMNVEV (reference sequence). The CDR3 is 14 amino acids. V lost 5 bases and J lost 6, with 15 bases in between. CDR3 bases: TGTGCCAGCAGTATTACTAGTTATTCGGATACGCAGTATTTT. Encoded protein: CASSITSYSDTQYF.

This clone was seen only a few times. This sequence joins TRBV11-2 and TRBJ2-7; D might be TRBD1 (6 bases). CDR1 is SGHAT, CDR2 FQNNGV, per germline. This CDR3 comprises 16 residues. Between the trimmed V and J ends, which lost 3 bases and 1 base, there was a span of 16 bases. CDR3 in DNA: TGTGCCAGCAGCTTGCTTACAGGGACGAAATCCTACGAGCAGTACTTC. This sequence encodes CASSLLTGTKSYEQYF.

J is TRBJ2-6 and V is TRBV7-3, with TRBD1 matching 7 bases. The CDR3 is 16 residues long. J gave up 1 base and V 3 bases, and 3 bases lay outside the gene matches. Looked up from germline, CDR1 is SGHTA and CDR2 is FQGTGA. This CDR3 reads CASSLDRLSGANVLTF. The CDR3 region has the DNA TGTGCCAGCAGCTTGGACAGGTTATCTGGGGCCAACGTCCTGACTTTC.

This CDR3 is CASSQDATGSTEAFF. DNA of the CDR3: TGTGCCAGCAGCCAAGACGCGACAGGGAGCACTGAAGCTTTCTTT. This chain uses TRBV4-2 with TRBJ1-1; 7 bases fit TRBD1. CDR3 size: 15 residues. The J segment lost 4 bases and the V segment lost 0 bases, leaving 5 bases of the junction unmatched. Germline V gene lookup returns CDR1 LGHNA and CDR2 YNFKEQ.

The rearrangement links TRBV4-3 to TRBJ1-2, with D perhaps TRBD1 (6 bases). V lost 0 bases and J lost 6, with 14 bases in between. This CDR3 comprises 15 residues. Germline values: CDR1 LGHNA, CDR2 YSLEER. The CDR3 region is CASSQDSTGGHGYTF. CDR3 DNA: TGCGCCAGCAGCCAAGATAGTACGGGGGGCCATGGCTACACCTTC.

The chain couples TRBV9 to TRBJ1-5, with TRBD1 matching 7 bases. This CDR3 contains 15 residues. V gave up 0 bases and J gave up 3 bases; unmatched junction bases: 3. Germline assignment: CDR1 SGDLS and CDR2 YYNGEE. The CDR3: CASSVGGQFNQPQHF. The CDR3 DNA follows: TGTGCCAGCAGCGTAGGGGGACAGTTCAATCAGCCCCAGCATTTT.

The CDR3 is CASSEAYNRGNTEAFF. The DNA of the CDR3 is TGTGCCAGCAGTGAAGCCTATAACAGGGGGAACACTGAAGCTTTCTTT. This chain connects TRBV6-1 to TRBJ1-1; TRBD1 aligns across 7 bases. This CDR3 comprises 16 residues. Germline V gives CDR1 MNHNS, CDR2 SASEGT. V shed 0 bases and J 1 base; nucleotides not matched to a gene: 5.

This clone occurred a few times. V is TRBV5-1 and J is TRBJ2-6; 8 nucleotides agree with TRBD2. Looked up from germline, CDR1 is SGHRS and CDR2 is YFSETQ. The V segment lost 4 bases and the J segment 3 bases; nucleotides outside the gene matches: 6. The CDR3 consists of 16 residues. The CDR3 nucleotides read TGCGCCAGCAGCCCGGGACTAGTGCTTGGGGCCAACGTCCTGACTTTC. Translated: CASSPGLVLGANVLTF.

The rearrangement uses TRBV5-1 and TRBJ1-5; 7 nucleotides line up with TRBD1. CDR1 and CDR2 (germline): SGHRS, YFSETQ. Unmatched junction bases numbered 13, after V lost 7 bases and J lost 0 bases. There are 17 residues in the CDR3. CDR3 DNA: TGCGCCAGCGCCCCGGGGTCAGGGGGATATAGCAATCAGCCCCAGCATTTT. Translated: CASAPGSGGYSNQPQHF.

The chain carries TRBV7-6 and TRBJ2-7; weak D call: TRBD1 (6 bases). With 5 bases removed from V and 2 bases from J, the gap between germline ends came to 19 bases. Germline CDR1 and CDR2: SGHVS and FNYEAQ. The CDR3 is made up of 16 amino acids. The CDR3 bases are TGTGCCAGCAGCCCCCAACAGGGAAATCCCACCTACGAGCAGTACTTC. It codes for CASSPQQGNPTYEQYF. The variable domain in full, with the rest retrieved from reference TRBV7-6 and TRBJ2-7, is GAGVSQSPRYKVTKRGQDVALRCDPISGHVSLYWYRQALGQGPEFLTYFNYEAQQDKSGLPNDRFSAERPEGSISTLTIQRTEQRDSAMYRCASSPQQGNPTYEQYFGPGTRLTVT.

The chain recombines TRBV11-2 with TRBJ1-6, with D hard to call. The germline CDR1 and CDR2 sequences are SGHAT and FQNNGV. Trimming removed 2 bases from V and 7 bases from J, with 9 bases in between. This CDR3 contains 14 residues. The CDR3 region has the DNA TGTGCCAGCAGCTTAAACTTCGCCAATTCACCCCTCCACTTT. It translates to CASSLNFANSPLHF. The full variable domain, completed using reference TRBV11-2 and TRBJ1-6, is EAGVAQSPRYKIIEKRQSVAFWCNPISGHATLYWYQQILGQGPKLLIQFQNNGVVDDSQLPKDRFSAERLKGVDSTLKIQPAKLEDSAVYLCASSLNFANSPLHFGNGTRLTVT.

The J gene is TRBJ1-1, the V gene TRBV5-1; D is possibly TRBD1 (5 bases). Trimming cost V 1 base and J 3 bases, with 10 bases left between them. In germline, CDR1 is SGHRS, CDR2 YFSETQ. CDR3 length: 14 residues. The CDR3 here is CASSLWGGDTEAFF. The CDR3 region has the DNA TGCGCCAGCAGCTTGTGGGGGGGGGACACTGAAGCTTTCTTT.

This chain uses TRBV19 with TRBJ1-3; D is perhaps TRBD1 (6 bases). Germline-derived CDR1 and CDR2 are LNHDA and SQIVND (reference sequence). The CDR3 covers 14 residues. V was shortened by 5 bases and J by 4 bases, with 12 bases between the two germline ends. CDR3 region: CASSLQGFGNTIYF. As DNA, the CDR3 is TGTGCCAGTAGTCTCCAGGGGTTCGGAAACACCATATATTTT.

This chain connects TRBV7-8 to TRBJ2-5; TRBD2 agrees at 7 bases. CDR1 SGHVS and CDR2 FQNEAQ come from the germline V gene. Losses at the gene ends were 5 bases for V and 10 bases for J; bases not matched to a gene: 13. The CDR3 totals 14 residues. The CDR3 DNA is TGTGCCAGCAGCCTGGGGGGGTCACCTCGCGACCAGTACTTC. Its protein is CASSLGGSPRDQYF.

The rearrangement uses TRBV5-1 and TRBJ2-7, with D perhaps TRBD2 (5 bases). CDR1 is SGHRS, CDR2 YFSETQ, per germline. This CDR3 contains 13 residues. The V end lost 4 bases, the J end lost 6 bases, and 14 bases lay between the germline ends. CDR3 DNA: TGCGCCAGCAGCAGAACTCGCGGGCTCGAGCAGTACTTC. Its translation is CASSRTRGLEQYF.

There are a few counts of this clone. This chain joins TRBV10-2 and TRBJ2-2, with TRBD1 identical over 8 bases. The CDR3 contains 14 residues. The V and J ends lost 7 bases and 4 bases, in that order; junction bases with no gene match: 5. Germline V gene lookup returns CDR1 WSHSY and CDR2 SAAADI. CDR3: CASTLQGGTGELFF. The CDR3 DNA is TGCGCCAGCACCCTACAGGGGGGCACCGGGGAGCTGTTTTTT.

This chain uses TRBV10-3 with TRBJ2-7, with D unresolved. Deletions cut 2 bases from V and 3 bases from J, with 5 bases between. CDR1 and CDR2 (germline): ENHRY, SYGVKD. CDR3 length: 12 residues. This chain's CDR3 is CAISEEYYEQYF. As DNA, the CDR3 is TGTGCCATCAGTGAGGAGTACTACGAGCAGTACTTC.

This clone turned up a few times. J is TRBJ2-1 and V is TRBV29-1; D call uncertain. V lost 3 bases, J lost 0 bases, and 6 bases lay in between. The germline V gene encodes CDR1 SQVTM and CDR2 ANQGSEA. The CDR3 length is 13 residues. The CDR3, as DNA: TGCAGCGTTGATAGGAGCTCCTACAATGAGCAGTTCTTC. Translation: CSVDRSSYNEQFF.

This clone was picked up a small number of times. The chain joins TRBV6-1 to TRBJ2-3; TRBD2 matches 8 bases. Looked up from germline, CDR1 is MNHNS and CDR2 is SASEGT. Trimming cost V 4 bases and J 4 bases; bases outside gene matches: 4. The length of the CDR3 is 14 residues. CDR3 in DNA: TGTGCCAGCAGTGCGGGACTAGATTCAGATACGCAGTATTTT. Its protein product is CASSAGLDSDTQYF.

This chain joins TRBV6-6 and TRBJ2-7; D gene uncertain. V was pared by 2 bases and J by 0 bases, with 11 bases between. The germline V gene has CDR1 MNHNY and CDR2 SVGAGI (reference sequence). The CDR3 spans 15 residues. In DNA, the CDR3 is TGTGCCAGCAGTTACGAGGAGTTAGTCTCCTACGAGCAGTACTTC. This gives the protein CASSYEELVSYEQYF.

The chain combines TRBV4-2 with TRBJ2-1; perhaps TRBD1 as D (6 bases). V shed 1 base and J shed 8 bases, with 15 bases lying between them. Germline V gene sequence: CDR1 LGHNA, CDR2 YNFKEQ. CDR3 length equals 15 residues. The CDR3 spells CASSQALGAKDEQFF. For the CDR3, the DNA is TGTGCCAGCAGCCAAGCCCTGGGGGCTAAAGATGAGCAGTTCTTC.

The rearrangement uses TRBV11-2 and TRBJ2-3; unclear D gene. The germline V and J ends were trimmed by 3 bases and 6 bases, with 4 bases remaining between them. Germline assignment: CDR1 SGHAT and CDR2 FQNNGV. This CDR3 spans 11 amino acids. The CDR3 region is CASSLEDTQYF. CDR3 DNA: TGTGCCAGCAGCTTGGAGGATACGCAGTATTTT. Combining the CDR3 with reference TRBV11-2 and TRBJ2-3 gives the whole variable domain EAGVAQSPRYKIIEKRQSVAFWCNPISGHATLYWYQQILGQGPKLLIQFQNNGVVDDSQLPKDRFSAERLKGVDSTLKIQPAKLEDSAVYLCASSLEDTQYFGPGTRLTVL.

The chain joins TRBV6-1 to TRBJ2-5; 9 bases agree with TRBD1. The J call may be mistaken, given a closer DNA end match to TRBJ2-7. Germline CDR1 MNHNS, CDR2 SASEGT. The CDR3 covers 13 residues. The CDR3 region has the DNA TGTGCCAGCAGAGGACAGGGGACCTACGAGCAGTACTTC. The encoded protein is CASRGQGTYEQYF.

This chain links TRBV29-1 with TRBJ2-2, with D tentatively TRBD1 (6 bases). CDR1 and CDR2 from the germline V gene are SQVTM and ANQGSEA. The V end was cut by 6 bases, the J end by 5 bases, with 7 bases between. CDR3 size: 11 residues. Here the CDR3 reads CSVQGTGELFF. The CDR3 DNA reads TGCAGCGTCCAGGGGACCGGGGAGCTGTTTTTT.

This chain joins TRBV5-1 and TRBJ2-7; 7 bases are a match to TRBD1. The junction had 15 bases not matched to a gene; V was cut back by 2 bases and J by 7 bases. The CDR3 runs to 16 residues. Germline V gene sequence: CDR1 SGHRS, CDR2 YFSETQ. CDR3 residues: CASSFGTDGGFGEQYF. CDR3 DNA sequence: TGCGCCAGCAGCTTCGGGACAGACGGTGGATTTGGGGAGCAGTACTTC.